A selection of T cell receptor beta chains follows, all from one sample in a study of regulatory T cells in long-lasting Graves disease. TCRdb reprocessed the multiplex PCR reads via MiXCR and lists one record per CDR3 protein. In the table there are under 500,000 distinct CDR3 sequences, roughly 15% of which are singletons. These data also featured in a second study, about T cells in Graves' hyperthyroidism and ophthalmopathy.

The source was peripheral blood mononuclear cells (PBMCs), collected at new diagnosis, from a patient treated with antithyroid drugs. Receptor source: a woman in her 30s with Graves disease. Both conserved end residues are part of each CDR3. Each record gives: clone size, V gene, D gene, J gene, CDR3 DNA, CDR3 protein. The D gene is left open where the match is weak. Expanded clones get a size class; other rows say once, few or many, or leave the size out.

>many|TRBV11-2|.|TRBJ2-7
TGTGCCAGCAGCAGGGGTCCTAGCGACTTTGACGAGCAGTACTTC
CASSRGPSDFDEQYF
>many|TRBV11-2|.|TRBJ2-2
TGTGCCAGCAGCTTATCTGATCCCGGGGAGCTGTTTTTT
CASSLSDPGELFF
>many|TRBV3-1|.|TRBJ1-1
TGTGCCAGCAGCCAAGATGCTTACACTGAAGCTTTCTTT
CASSQDAYTEAFF
>many|TRBV27|.|TRBJ1-4
TGTGCCAGCAGCCGCAGCCCACCGGGTTCAGAACTGTTTTTT
CASSRSPPGSELFF
>many|TRBV10-3|TRBD2|TRBJ2-7
TGTGCCACCCGATTCGGCGCGGGAGGCTCCTACGAGCAGTACTTC
CATRFGAGGSYEQYF
>.|TRBV2|TRBD2|TRBJ2-2
TGTGCCAGCAAAACCCCCTCCGAGCGGGGGGTCACCGGGGAGCTGTTTTTT
CASKTPSERGVTGELFF
>many|TRBV11-2|TRBD1|TRBJ2-7
TGTGCCAGCAGCTTAGATCGCACAGGGGGGTTCTACGAGCAGTACTTC
CASSLDRTGGFYEQYF
>many|TRBV29-1|TRBD1|TRBJ2-7
TGCAGCGTTGTAAGGACGGGACAGCCATACGAGCAGTACTTC
CSVVRTGQPYEQYF
>.|TRBV20-1|TRBD2|TRBJ2-1
TGCAGTGCTAGACAGTCCCCGAGACTAGCGGGTCCCATGGGCTCCTACAATGAGCAGTTCTTC
CSARQSPRLAGPMGSYNEQFF
>many|TRBV18|TRBD1|TRBJ1-1
TGTGCCAGCTCACAAAGACAGGGCATGAACACTGAAGCTTTCTTT
CASSQRQGMNTEAFF
>many|TRBV6-1|.|TRBJ1-1
TGTGCCAGCCGGGACGGCACTGAAGCTTTCTTT
CASRDGTEAFF
>many|TRBV7-2|.|TRBJ2-4
TGTGCCAGCAGCTTAGGACCGGGAATGGAAAACATTCAGTACTTC
CASSLGPGMENIQYF
>many|TRBV12-3/TRBV12-4|.|TRBJ2-1
TGTGCCAGCACTCATAAATCTGGGGATGAGCAGTTCTTC
CASTHKSGDEQFF
>many|TRBV28|.|TRBJ2-7
TGTGCCAGCAGTTTTTTCCACGAGCAGTACTTC
CASSFFHEQYF
>many|TRBV11-2|TRBD2|TRBJ2-7
TGTGCCAGCAGCCCCGGGCGTAGCGGGAAAAATTTTTTATACGAGCAGTACTTC
CASSPGRSGKNFLYEQYF
>.|TRBV5-1|.|TRBJ2-3
TGCGCCAGCAGCCCGGATGGGGAGGCCACAGATACGCAGTATTTT
CASSPDGEATDTQYF
>many|TRBV28|.|TRBJ2-5
TGTGCCAGCAGTTTCCCCCTGGATCAGGGCGGCGAGACCCAGTACTTC
CASSFPLDQGGETQYF
>many|TRBV11-3|TRBD1|TRBJ2-5
TGTGCCACAACCGGGACAGGGAACCAAGAGACCCAGTACTTC
CATTGTGNQETQYF
>many|TRBV12-3/TRBV12-4|.|TRBJ1-2
TGTGCCAGCAGCTCGCTATCTACAGTGACCTATGGCTACACCTTC
CASSSLSTVTYGYTF
>many|TRBV7-9|TRBD2|TRBJ2-2
TGTGCCAGCAGCCCCCCTCGACTAGCGGGAGGCACCGGGGAGCTGTTTTTT
CASSPPRLAGGTGELFF
>few|TRBV7-3|TRBD1|TRBJ2-7
TGTGCCAGCAGCCCCCGAGCAGGGGGCGGTGAGCAGTACTTC
CASSPRAGGGEQYF
>many|TRBV27|TRBD1|TRBJ1-2
TGTGCCAGCAGTCCGACTCCCGGGACAGGGTCTTACAGCACCTTC
CASSPTPGTGSYSTF
>many|TRBV29-1|.|TRBJ2-5
TGCAGCGGTTACCTCAGGCCTAAAGAGACCCAGTACTTC
CSGYLRPKETQYF
>many|TRBV2|.|TRBJ2-3
TGTGCCAGCAACCTGGGGGATACGCAGTATTTT
CASNLGDTQYF
>many|TRBV6-1|TRBD2|TRBJ2-3
TGTGCCAGCAGTCACCCGGGACTAGTCCTCAGAGATACGCAGTATTTT
CASSHPGLVLRDTQYF
>.|TRBV20-1|.|TRBJ1-2
TGCAGTGCTAGAGATCGGGGTGATGGCTACACCTTC
CSARDRGDGYTF
>many|TRBV28|.|TRBJ1-3
TGTGCCAGCAGTCGAGAAACAGGCTGGTGGGGCCTCTCTGGAAACACCATATATTTT
CASSRETGWWGLSGNTIYF
>.|TRBV6-1|TRBD1|TRBJ1-5
TGTGCCAGCAGCCTAAAAGGGACAGGGAGTAATCAGCCCCAGCATTTT
CASSLKGTGSNQPQHF
>many|TRBV5-1|.|TRBJ1-2
TGCGCCAGCAGCTTGGGCACCCGGGGCTATGGCTACACCTTC
CASSLGTRGYGYTF
>many|TRBV15|TRBD2|TRBJ2-3
TGTGCCACCAGCGGGGGACTAGCGAGGAGCACAGATACGCAGTATTTT
CATSGGLARSTDTQYF
>.|TRBV29-1|.|TRBJ2-1
TGCAGCGTTGATTTTTCGGGCAGGATTTACAATGAGCAGTTCTTC
CSVDFSGRIYNEQFF
>.|TRBV10-3|.|TRBJ2-1
TGTGCCATCAGTGGTAACAATGAGCAGTTCTTC
CAISGNNEQFF
>.|TRBV5-6|.|TRBJ2-4
TGTGCCAGCACCAACAAGCGGAGAGCCAAAAACATTCAGTACTTC
CASTNKRRAKNIQYF
>.|TRBV5-1|.|TRBJ2-3
TGCACCAGCAGCCTCCGCTCAGATACGCAGTATTTT
CTSSLRSDTQYF
>.|TRBV29-1|.|TRBJ1-2
TGCAGCGTTGAGGGGTTGGGGAGTCTAACTAACTATGGCTACACCTTC
CSVEGLGSLTNYGYTF
>few|TRBV20-1|.|TRBJ1-5
TGCAGTGCTAAGAGCGATAGCAATCAGCCCCAGCATTTT
CSAKSDSNQPQHF
>few|TRBV4-1|.|TRBJ1-2
TGCGCCAGCAGCCCCCAAGTAGGGGCCGGCTACACCTTC
CASSPQVGAGYTF
>many|TRBV28|.|TRBJ2-7
TGTGCCAGCAGTCCCGTCCCGGGGCACGAGCAGTACTTC
CASSPVPGHEQYF
>once|TRBV5-1|.|TRBJ2-7
TGCGCCAGCAGCTTGACGCGTTACTCCTACGAGCAGTACTTC
CASSLTRYSYEQYF
>.|TRBV18|.|TRBJ2-2
TGTGCCAGCTCACCAAGGACCTCGGCGACCGGGGAGCTGTTTTTT
CASSPRTSATGELFF
>many|TRBV7-8|TRBD2|TRBJ2-1
TGTGCCAGCAGCAAACCCGGGACTAGCAGTTACAATGAGCAGTTCTTC
CASSKPGTSSYNEQFF
>many|TRBV3-1|.|TRBJ2-5
TGTGCCAGCAGCCAAGCCCCAGAGGAGGAGACCCAGTACTTC
CASSQAPEEETQYF
>few|TRBV9|.|TRBJ2-5
TGTGCCAGCAGCGAACAGGCGGAAGAGACCCAGTACTTC
CASSEQAEETQYF